This TCR beta chain originates from a study of T cell repertoires in cytomegalovirus infection. Turning to the study itself: CMV infection and matching HLA type were both indicated by public TCR beta signatures. Regarding the study as a whole: Clonotype analysis showed dominance of the ex vivo response by HLA-C-restricted CMV-specific TCR beta clonotypes. Carriers of CMV plus the relevant HLA were identified by cumulative public TCR beta family frequency.

This clonotype appeared many times. Its antigen is not identified. TCRdb called the reads again in MiXCR, with one record for every CDR3 protein. The data contain some 110,000 distinct CDR3 sequences, 10% of them seen just once; the ten biggest clones take up roughly 31%. V lost 4 bases and J 10 bases, leaving 5 bases between the germline ends. The CDR3 contains 10 residues. The specimen was PBMCs, sequenced either directly or after in vitro stimulation (not recorded which). This receptor was identified in a human donor in good health (CMV status not recorded). Some clones in this sample may be carry-over from other donors' samples. This rearrangement joins TRBV12-3 or TRBV12-4 to TRBJ2-1; perhaps TRBD1 as D (5 bases). CDR3 protein: CASSWTEQFF. The CDR3 DNA sequence: TGTGCCAGCAGTTGGACAGAGCAGTTCTTC.